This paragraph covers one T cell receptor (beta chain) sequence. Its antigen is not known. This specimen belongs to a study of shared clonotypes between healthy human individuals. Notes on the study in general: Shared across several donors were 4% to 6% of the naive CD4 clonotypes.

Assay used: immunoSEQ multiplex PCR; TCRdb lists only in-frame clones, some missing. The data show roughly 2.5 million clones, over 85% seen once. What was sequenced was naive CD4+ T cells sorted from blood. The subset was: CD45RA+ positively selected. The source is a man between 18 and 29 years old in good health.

CDR3 amino acids: CASSPPTGALGQPQHF. The CDR3 DNA is TGTGCCAGCAGTCCCCCAACAGGAGCGTTGGGTCAGCCCCAGCATTTT. This chain joins TRBV28 and TRBJ1-5; D is perhaps TRBD1 (5 bases). The germline V gene has CDR1 MDHEN and CDR2 SYDVKM. The CDR3 extends over 16 amino acids. V shed 5 bases and J shed 6 bases, with 20 bases lying between them.